This T cell receptor (beta chain) was identified during a study of beta chain features in type 1 diabetes. This CDR3 contains 14 residues. The ends were cut back, 4 bases at V and 3 bases at J, with 12 bases in the middle. The germline CDR1 and CDR2 sequences are PRHDT and FYEKMQ (reference sequence). Sampling consisted of one heparinised blood draw per donor, averaging approximately 120 mL. Regarding this clone: No antigen is known for it.

Whole-study findings and limits: Among patients, naive, central memory and Treg TCRB repertoires appeared more similar than among healthy donors.

Expressed TCRB transcripts were sequenced because the entire RNA isolate underwent reverse transcription. The assay was immunoSEQ multiplex PCR, and TCRdb's table has in-frame clones only and misses some. Among 220,000 or so clones listed, about 71% were seen once. Material: naive CD4+ T cells from blood. The source of this sequence is a young man in good health. The J gene is TRBJ2-5, the V gene TRBV13; possibly TRBD2 for D (5 bases). CDR3 region: CASSSPPAEETQYF. The CDR3 DNA sequence: TGTGCCAGCAGCTCCCCCCCAGCGGAAGAGACCCAGTACTTC.